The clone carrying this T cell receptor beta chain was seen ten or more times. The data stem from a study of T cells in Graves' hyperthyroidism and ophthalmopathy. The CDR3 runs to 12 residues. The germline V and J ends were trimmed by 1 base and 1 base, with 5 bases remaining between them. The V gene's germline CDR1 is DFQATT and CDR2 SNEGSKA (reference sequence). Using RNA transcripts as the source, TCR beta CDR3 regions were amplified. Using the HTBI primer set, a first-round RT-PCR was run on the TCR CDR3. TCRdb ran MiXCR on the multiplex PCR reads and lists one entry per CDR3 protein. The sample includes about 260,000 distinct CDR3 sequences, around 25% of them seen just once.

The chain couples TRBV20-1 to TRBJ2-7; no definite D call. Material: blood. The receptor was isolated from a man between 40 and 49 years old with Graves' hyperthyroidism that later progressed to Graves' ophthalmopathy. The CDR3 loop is CSARGPSYEQYF. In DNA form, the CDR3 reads TGCAGTGCTAGAGGACCTTCCTACGAGCAGTACTTC.